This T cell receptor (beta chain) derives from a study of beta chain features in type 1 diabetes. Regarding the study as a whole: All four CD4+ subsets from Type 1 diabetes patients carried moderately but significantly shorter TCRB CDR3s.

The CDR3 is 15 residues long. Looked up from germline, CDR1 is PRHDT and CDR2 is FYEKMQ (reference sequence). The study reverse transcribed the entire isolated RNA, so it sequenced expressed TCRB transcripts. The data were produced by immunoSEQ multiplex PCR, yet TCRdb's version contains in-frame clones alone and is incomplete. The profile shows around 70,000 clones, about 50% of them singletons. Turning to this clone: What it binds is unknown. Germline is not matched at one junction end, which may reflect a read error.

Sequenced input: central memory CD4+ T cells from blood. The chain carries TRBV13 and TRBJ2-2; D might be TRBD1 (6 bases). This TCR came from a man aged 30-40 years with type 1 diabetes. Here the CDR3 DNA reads TGTGCCAGCAGCGGTAGGACAGTGAACCCCGGGGAGCTGTTTTTT. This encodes CASSGRTVNPGELFF.